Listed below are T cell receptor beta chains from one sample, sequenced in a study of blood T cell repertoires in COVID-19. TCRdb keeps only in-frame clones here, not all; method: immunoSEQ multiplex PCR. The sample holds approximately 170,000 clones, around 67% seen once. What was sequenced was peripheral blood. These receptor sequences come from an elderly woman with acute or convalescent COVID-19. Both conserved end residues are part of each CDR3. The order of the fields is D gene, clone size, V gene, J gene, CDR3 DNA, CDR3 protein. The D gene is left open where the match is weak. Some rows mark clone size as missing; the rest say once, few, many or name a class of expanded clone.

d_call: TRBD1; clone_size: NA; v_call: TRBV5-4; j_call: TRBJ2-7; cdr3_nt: TGTGCCAGCAGCCCCCGGACAGGCGCCTCCTACGAGCAGTACTTC; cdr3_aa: CASSPRTGASYEQYF
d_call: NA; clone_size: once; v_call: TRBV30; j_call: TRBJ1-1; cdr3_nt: TGTGCCAGAGATACAGGGATGGGAACTGAAGCTTTCTTT; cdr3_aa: CARDTGMGTEAFF
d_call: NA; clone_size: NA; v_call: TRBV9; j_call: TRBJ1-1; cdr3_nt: TGTGCCAGCAGCTTAACCGACAGTGAAGCTTTCTTT; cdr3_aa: CASSLTDSEAFF
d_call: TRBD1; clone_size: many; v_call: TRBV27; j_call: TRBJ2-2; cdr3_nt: TGTGCCAGCAGTTCAGGGACAGGGGGCCACGGGGAGCTGTTTTTT; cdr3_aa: CASSSGTGGHGELFF
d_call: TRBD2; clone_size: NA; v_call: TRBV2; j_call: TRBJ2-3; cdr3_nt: TGTGCCAGCAGTTTGCCTAGCGGGTTCTCTTCTAGCACAGATACGCAGTATTTT; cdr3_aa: CASSLPSGFSSSTDTQYF
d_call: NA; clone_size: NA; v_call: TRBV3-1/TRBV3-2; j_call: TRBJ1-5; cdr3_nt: TGTGCCAGCAGCCAAGGCGTCTTTAGCAATCAGCCCCAGCATTTT; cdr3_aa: CASSQGVFSNQPQHF
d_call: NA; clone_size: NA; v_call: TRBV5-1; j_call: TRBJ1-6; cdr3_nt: TGCGCCAGCAGCCACGACAGTGGCAATTCACCCCTCCACTTT; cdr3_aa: CASSHDSGNSPLHF
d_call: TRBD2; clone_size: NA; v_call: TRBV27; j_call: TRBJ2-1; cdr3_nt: TGTGCCAACCAGACAGGGGGGGCACCATTGTGGGGACTAGCGGGAGACCCTAGTAATGAGCAGTTCTTC; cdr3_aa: CANQTGGAPLWGLAGDPSNEQFF
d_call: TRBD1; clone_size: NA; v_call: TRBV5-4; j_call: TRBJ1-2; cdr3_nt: TGTGCCAGCAGGCGCGACAGGGCTGGCTACACCTTC; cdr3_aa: CASRRDRAGYTF
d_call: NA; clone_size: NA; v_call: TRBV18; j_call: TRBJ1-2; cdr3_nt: TGTGCCAGCTCACCACCCCATTCTAGGAGCGTGCCTAACTATGGCTACACCTTC; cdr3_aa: CASSPPHSRSVPNYGYTF
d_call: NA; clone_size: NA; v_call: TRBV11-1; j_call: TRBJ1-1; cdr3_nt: TGTGCCAGCAGCTTAATAGCAGGGGAAATTACTGAAGCTTTCTTT; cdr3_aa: CASSLIAGEITEAFF
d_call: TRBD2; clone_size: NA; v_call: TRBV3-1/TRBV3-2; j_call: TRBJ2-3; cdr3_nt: TGTGCCAGCAGCCAATACCTAGCGGGAGTAGATACGCAGTATTTT; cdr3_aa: CASSQYLAGVDTQYF
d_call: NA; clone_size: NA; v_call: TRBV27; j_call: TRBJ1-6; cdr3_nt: TGTGCCAGCAACCCGGGCGGGGGGAATTCACCCCTCCACTTT; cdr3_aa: CASNPGGGNSPLHF
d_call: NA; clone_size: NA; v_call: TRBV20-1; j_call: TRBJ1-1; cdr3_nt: TGCAGTGCTAGGCGCGGGGTTGAAGCTTTCTTT; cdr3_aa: CSARRGVEAFF
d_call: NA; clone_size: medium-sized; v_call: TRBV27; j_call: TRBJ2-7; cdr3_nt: TGTGCCAGCAGTTTGGGGCCTACAGGTATAGGCGAGCAGTACTTC; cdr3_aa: CASSLGPTGIGEQYF
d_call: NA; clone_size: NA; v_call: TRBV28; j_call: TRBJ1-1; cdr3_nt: TGTGCCAGCACTTTGGGCAGGGTGGCTTTCTTT; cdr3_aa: CASTLGRVAFF
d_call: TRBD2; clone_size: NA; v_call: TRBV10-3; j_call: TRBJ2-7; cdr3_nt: TGTGCCATCATGGCTAGCGGTAGCTCCTACGAGCAGTACTTC; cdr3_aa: CAIMASGSSYEQYF
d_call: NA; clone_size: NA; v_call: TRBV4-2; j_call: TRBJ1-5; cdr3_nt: TGTGCCAGCAGCCAAGATCCAGGCACTCAGCCCCAGCATTTT; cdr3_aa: CASSQDPGTQPQHF
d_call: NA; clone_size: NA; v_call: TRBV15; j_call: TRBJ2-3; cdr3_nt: TGTGCCACCAGCAGACTAGCAGGGGCAGGGAGATGGATCGGAGATACGCAGTATTTT; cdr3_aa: CATSRLAGAGRWIGDTQYF
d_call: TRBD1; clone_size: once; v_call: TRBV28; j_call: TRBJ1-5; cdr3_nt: TGTGCCAGCAGAACTCAGGGGGCTAGCAATCAGCCCCAGCATTTT; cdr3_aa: CASRTQGASNQPQHF
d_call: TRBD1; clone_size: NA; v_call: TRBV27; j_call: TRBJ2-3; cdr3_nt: TGTGCCAGCAGTCCGCCCGGACAGGGCCAGGATACGCAGTATTTT; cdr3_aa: CASSPPGQGQDTQYF
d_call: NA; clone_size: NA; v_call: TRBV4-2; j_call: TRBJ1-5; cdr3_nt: TGTGCCAGCAGCCAAGACAGGGGTAGCAATCAGCCCCAGCATTTT; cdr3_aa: CASSQDRGSNQPQHF
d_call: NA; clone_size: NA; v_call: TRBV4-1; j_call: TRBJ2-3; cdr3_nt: TGCGCCAGCAGCCAAGTTCCTGGAGCGGCAGATACGCAGTATTTT; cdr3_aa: CASSQVPGAADTQYF
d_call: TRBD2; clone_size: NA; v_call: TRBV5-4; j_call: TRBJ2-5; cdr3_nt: TGTGCCAGCAGCATCAGCGGGAGAGGGCAAGAGACCCAGTACTTC; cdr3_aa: CASSISGRGQETQYF
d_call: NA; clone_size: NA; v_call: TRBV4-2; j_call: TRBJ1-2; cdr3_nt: TGTGCCAGCAGCCAAGATCCGTCCGGGGTGGCGAGTTACTATGGCTACACCTTC; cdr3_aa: CASSQDPSGVASYYGYTF
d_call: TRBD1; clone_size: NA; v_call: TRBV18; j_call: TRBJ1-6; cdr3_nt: TGTGCCAGCTCATGGGGGACAGAAAATTCACCCCTCCACTTT; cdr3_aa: CASSWGTENSPLHF
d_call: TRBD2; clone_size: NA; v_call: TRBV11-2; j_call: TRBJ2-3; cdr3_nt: TGTGCCAGCAGCATACTAGCGGGAGTTAATACGCAGTATTTT; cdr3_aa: CASSILAGVNTQYF
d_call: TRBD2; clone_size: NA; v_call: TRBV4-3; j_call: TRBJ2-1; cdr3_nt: TGCGCCAGCAGCCAAGAAGGTCTAGCGGTTTACAATGAGCAGTTCTTC; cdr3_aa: CASSQEGLAVYNEQFF
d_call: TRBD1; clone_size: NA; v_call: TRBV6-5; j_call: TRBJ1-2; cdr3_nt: TGTGCCAGCAGAGGGACAGGGGCCGTTGTTGATGGCTACACCTTC; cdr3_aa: CASRGTGAVVDGYTF
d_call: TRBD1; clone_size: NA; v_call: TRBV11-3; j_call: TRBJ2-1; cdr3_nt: TGTGCCAGCAGCTTAGACGGGACAGGGGAATACAATGAGCAGTTCTTC; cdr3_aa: CASSLDGTGEYNEQFF
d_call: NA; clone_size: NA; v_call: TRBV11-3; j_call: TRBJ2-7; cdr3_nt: TGTGCCAGCAGCCTGGGGCCCTTCCCCACCTACGAGCAGTACTTC; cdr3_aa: CASSLGPFPTYEQYF
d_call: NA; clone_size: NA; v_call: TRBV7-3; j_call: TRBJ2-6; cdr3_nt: TGTGCCAGCAGCCCGTCTTCGGATGGGCTCTCTGGGGCCAACGTCCTGACTTTC; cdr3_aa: CASSPSSDGLSGANVLTF
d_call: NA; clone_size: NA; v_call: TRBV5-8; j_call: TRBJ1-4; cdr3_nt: TGTGCCAGCAGCCAAAACCGGGAAAAACTGTTTTTT; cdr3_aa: CASSQNREKLFF
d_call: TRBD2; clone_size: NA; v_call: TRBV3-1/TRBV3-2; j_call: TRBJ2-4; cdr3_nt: TGTGCCAGCAGCCACGAAGGTAGCGGGGGGTGGGGCAACATTCAGTACTTC; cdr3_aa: CASSHEGSGGWGNIQYF
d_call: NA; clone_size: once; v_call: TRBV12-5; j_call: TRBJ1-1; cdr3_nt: TGTGCTAGACCCTACAGCCAAGCTTTCTTT; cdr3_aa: CARPYSQAFF
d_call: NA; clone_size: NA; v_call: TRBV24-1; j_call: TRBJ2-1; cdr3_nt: TGTGCCACCAGTGATCCAGGCTCCTCGAACTTCGAAATCTTATACAATGAGCAGTTCTTC; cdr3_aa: CATSDPGSSNFEILYNEQFF
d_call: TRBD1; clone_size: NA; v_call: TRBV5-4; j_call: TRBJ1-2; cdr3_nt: TGTGCCAGCAGCCGCACAGGGGGTGGCTACACCTTC; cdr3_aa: CASSRTGGGYTF
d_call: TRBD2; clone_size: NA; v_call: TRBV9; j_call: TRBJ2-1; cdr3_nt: TGTGCCAGCAGCCTAAGGACTAGCGGGAGGTCGACCTACAATGAGCAGTTCTTC; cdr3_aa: CASSLRTSGRSTYNEQFF
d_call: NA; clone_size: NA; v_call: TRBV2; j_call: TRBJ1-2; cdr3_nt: TGTGCCAGCAGTGGGGGAGTTTTAGCGGGTGGCTACACCTTC; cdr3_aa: CASSGGVLAGGYTF
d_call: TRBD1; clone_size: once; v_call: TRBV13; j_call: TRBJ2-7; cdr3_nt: TGTGCCAGCAGCATGGGGACAGGGTTCTCCTACGAGCAGTACTTC; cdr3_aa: CASSMGTGFSYEQYF
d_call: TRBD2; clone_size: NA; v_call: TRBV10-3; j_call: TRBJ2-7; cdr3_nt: TGTGCCATCAGTGAGTCGCTCATAATTAAGACTAGCGGGAGGTCCCACGAGCAGTACTTC; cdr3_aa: CAISESLIIKTSGRSHEQYF
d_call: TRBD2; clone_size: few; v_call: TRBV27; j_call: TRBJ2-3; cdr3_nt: TGTGCCAGCAGTCCTTTTCTAGCGGGAGGGACAGATACGCAGTATTTT; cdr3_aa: CASSPFLAGGTDTQYF